Below, 4 T cell receptor beta chains from the same sample are listed, as sequenced in a study of T-cell memory formation after mild COVID-19. TCRdb redid the calling of the 5' RACE reads with MiXCR, one entry per CDR3 protein. The top ten clones hold around 12% of a sample with approximately 430,000 distinct CDR3 sequences, roughly a quarter of them seen once. The sequencing input was PBMCs or a T cell subset sorted from them (not recorded which). The source of these receptors is an adult woman who had mild COVID-19 (a few samples of this study predate the infection). Cell type and time point are not known.

This clonotype was counted a few times. V usage is TRBV29-1 and J usage is TRBJ2-7, with 8 positions matching TRBD2. The germline V gene encodes CDR1 SQVTM and CDR2 ANQGSEA. Unmatched junction bases numbered 9, after V lost 6 bases and J lost 2 bases. This CDR3 region has 14 residues. The CDR3 region has the DNA TGCAGCGTCTCCTTCGCGGGGGGAACCTACGAGCAGTACTTC. The encoded protein is CSVSFAGGTYEQYF.

This clonotype has a handful of counts. The chain has TRBV9 and TRBJ2-1; TRBD2 matches 13 bases. The germline gives CDR1 SGDLS, CDR2 YYNGEE. Trimming took 2 bases from V and 6 from J; bases not matched to a gene: 5. The CDR3 sequence is 16 residues long. The CDR3 loop reads CASSVGGTSGINEQFF. The CDR3 DNA reads TGTGCCAGCAGCGTTGGTGGGACTAGCGGGATCAATGAGCAGTTCTTC.

In DNA form, the CDR3 reads TGTGCCAGCACCAGGGTCGGGGGTAACACCGGGGAGCTGTTTTTT. As protein: CASTRVGGNTGELFF. J is TRBJ2-2 and V is TRBV7-8; D may be TRBD2 (6 bases). CDR1 SGHVS and CDR2 FQNEAQ come from the germline V gene. The CDR3 is 15 residues long. V was pared by 7 bases and J by 2 bases, with 14 bases between.

This clonotype turned up a few times. This sequence joins TRBV5-1 and TRBJ1-1; 11 bases map to TRBD1. The germline V gene has CDR1 SGHRS and CDR2 YFSETQ. The CDR3 extends over 16 amino acids. After removal of 0 bases from V and 1 base from J, the junction contained 2 bases not matched to a gene. CDR3 in amino acids: CASSLGTGGANTEAFF. CDR3 nucleotides: TGCGCCAGCAGCTTGGGGACAGGGGGCGCGAACACTGAAGCTTTCTTT.